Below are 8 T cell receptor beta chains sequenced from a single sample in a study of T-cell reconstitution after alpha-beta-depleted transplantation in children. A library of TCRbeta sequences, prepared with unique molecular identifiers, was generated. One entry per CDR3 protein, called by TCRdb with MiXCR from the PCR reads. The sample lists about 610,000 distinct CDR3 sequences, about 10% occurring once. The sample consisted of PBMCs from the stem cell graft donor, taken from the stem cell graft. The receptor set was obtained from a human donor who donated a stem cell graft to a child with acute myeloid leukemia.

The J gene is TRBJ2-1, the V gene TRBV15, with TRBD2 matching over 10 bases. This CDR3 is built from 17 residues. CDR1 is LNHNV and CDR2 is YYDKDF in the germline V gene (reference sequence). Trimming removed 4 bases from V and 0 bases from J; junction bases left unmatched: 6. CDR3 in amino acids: CATSKRASGSSYNEQFF. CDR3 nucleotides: TGTGCCACCAGCAAGCGGGCTAGCGGGAGCTCCTACAATGAGCAGTTCTTC. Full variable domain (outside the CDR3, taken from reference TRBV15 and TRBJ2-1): DAMVIQNPRYQVTQFGKPVTLSCSQTLNHNVMYWYQQKSSQAPKLLFHYYDKDFNNEADTPDNFQSRRPNTSFCFLDIRSPGLGDTAMYLCATSKRASGSSYNEQFFGPGTRLTVL.

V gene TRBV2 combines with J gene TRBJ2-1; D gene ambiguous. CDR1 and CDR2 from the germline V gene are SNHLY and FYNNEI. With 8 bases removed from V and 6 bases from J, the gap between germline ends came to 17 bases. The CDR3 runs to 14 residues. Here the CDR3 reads CASRKERGSNEQFF. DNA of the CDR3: TGTGCCAGCCGCAAGGAGAGAGGCTCCAATGAGCAGTTCTTC.

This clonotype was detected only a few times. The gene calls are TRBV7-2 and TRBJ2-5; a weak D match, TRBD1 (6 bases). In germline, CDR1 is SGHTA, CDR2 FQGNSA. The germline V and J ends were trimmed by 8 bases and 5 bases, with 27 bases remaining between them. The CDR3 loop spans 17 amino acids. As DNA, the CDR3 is TGTGCCAGCTGCCCCCTCCTCTTACAGGGTAGAGGGGAGACCCAGTACTTC. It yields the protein CASCPLLLQGRGETQYF.

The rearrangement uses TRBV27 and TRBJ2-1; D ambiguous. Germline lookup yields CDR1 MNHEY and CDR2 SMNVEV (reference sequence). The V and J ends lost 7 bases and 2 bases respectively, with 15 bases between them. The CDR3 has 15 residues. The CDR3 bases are TGTGCCAGCACAATGCTAGATGCCACCTACAATGAGCAGTTCTTC. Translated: CASTMLDATYNEQFF.

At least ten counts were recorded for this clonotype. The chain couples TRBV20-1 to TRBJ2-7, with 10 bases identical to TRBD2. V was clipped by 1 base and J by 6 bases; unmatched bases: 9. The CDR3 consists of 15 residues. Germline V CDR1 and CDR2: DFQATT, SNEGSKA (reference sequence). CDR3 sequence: CSARGTSGNSFEQYF. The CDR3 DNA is TGCAGTGCTAGAGGCACTAGCGGGAATTCATTCGAGCAGTACTTC.

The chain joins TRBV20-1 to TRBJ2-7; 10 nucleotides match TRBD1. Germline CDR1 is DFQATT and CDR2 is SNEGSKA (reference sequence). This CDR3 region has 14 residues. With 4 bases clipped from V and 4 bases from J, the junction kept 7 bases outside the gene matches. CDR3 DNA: TGCAGTGCTAAGCCCGGGACAGGGGAATACGAGCAGTACTTC. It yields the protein CSAKPGTGEYEQYF.

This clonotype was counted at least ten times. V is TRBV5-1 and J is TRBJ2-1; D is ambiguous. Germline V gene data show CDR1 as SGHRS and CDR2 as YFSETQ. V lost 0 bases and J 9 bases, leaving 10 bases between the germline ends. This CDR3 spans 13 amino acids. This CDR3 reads CASSLVGATEQFF. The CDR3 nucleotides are TGCGCCAGCAGCTTGGTAGGTGCGACTGAGCAGTTCTTC.

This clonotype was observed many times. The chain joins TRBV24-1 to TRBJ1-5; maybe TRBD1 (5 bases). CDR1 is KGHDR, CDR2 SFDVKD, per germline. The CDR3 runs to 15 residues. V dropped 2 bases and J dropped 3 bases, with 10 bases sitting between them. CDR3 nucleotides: TGTGCCACCAGTGATTCGGGACGGCTCAATCAGCCCCAGCATTTT. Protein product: CATSDSGRLNQPQHF.